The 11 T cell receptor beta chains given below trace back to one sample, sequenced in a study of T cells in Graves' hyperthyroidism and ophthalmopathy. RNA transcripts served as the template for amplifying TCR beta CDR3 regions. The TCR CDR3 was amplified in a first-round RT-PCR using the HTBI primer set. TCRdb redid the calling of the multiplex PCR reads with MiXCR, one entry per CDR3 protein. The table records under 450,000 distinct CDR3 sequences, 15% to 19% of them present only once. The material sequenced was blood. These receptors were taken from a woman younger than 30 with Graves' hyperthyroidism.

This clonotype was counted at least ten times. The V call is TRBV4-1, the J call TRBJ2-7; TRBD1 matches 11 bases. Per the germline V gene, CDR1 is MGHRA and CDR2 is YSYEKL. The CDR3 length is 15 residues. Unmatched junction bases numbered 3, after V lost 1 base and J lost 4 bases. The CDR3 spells CASSQGGTGGYEQYF. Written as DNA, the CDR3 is TGCGCCAGCAGCCAAGGCGGGACAGGGGGTTACGAGCAGTACTTC.

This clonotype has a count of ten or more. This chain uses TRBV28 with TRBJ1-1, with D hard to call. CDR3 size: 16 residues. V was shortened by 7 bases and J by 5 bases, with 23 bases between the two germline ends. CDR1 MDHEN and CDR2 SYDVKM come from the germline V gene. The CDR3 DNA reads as TGTGCCAGCACCGTCAGTTCCCCACCTACGGGAACTGAAGCTTTCTTT. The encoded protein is CASTVSSPPTGTEAFF.

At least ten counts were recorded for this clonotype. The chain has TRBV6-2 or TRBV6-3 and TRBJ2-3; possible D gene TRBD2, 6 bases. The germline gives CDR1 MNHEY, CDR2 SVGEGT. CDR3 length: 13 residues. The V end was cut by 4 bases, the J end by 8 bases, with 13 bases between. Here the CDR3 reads CASSSSGLTTQYF. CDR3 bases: TGTGCCAGCAGTTCATCGGGACTCACTACGCAGTATTTT.

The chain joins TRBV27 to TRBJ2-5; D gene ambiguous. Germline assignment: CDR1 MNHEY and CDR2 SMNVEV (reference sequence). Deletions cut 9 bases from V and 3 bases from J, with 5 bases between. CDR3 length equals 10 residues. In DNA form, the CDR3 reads TGTGCCAGGGTAAAAGAGACCCAGTACTTC. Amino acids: CARVKETQYF.

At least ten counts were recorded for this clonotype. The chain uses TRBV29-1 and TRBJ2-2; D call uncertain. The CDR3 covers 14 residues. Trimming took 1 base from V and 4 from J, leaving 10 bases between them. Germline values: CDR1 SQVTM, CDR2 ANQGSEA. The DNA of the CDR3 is TGCAGCGTTGAAGTAGGTAGAGGCACCGGGGAGCTGTTTTTT. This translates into CSVEVGRGTGELFF.

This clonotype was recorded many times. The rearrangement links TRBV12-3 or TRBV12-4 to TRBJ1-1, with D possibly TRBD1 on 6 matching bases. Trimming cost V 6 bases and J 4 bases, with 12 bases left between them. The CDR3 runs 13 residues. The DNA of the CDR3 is TGTGCCAGCAGGAAGGGGGGAAGCACTGAAGCTTTCTTT. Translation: CASRKGGSTEAFF.

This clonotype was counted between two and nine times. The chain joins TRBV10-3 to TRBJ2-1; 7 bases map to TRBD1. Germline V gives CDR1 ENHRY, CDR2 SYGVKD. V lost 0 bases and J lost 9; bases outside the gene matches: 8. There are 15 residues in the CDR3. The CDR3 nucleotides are TGTGCCATCAGTGAGTCGGGATTCGGACAGGCTGAGCAGTTCTTC. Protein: CAISESGFGQAEQFF.

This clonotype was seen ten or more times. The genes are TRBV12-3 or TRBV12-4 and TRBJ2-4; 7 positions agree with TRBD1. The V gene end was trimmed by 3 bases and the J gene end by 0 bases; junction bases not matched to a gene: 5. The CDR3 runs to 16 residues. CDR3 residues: CASSFDRVLAKNIQYF. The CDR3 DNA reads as TGTGCCAGCAGTTTTGACAGGGTCCTAGCCAAAAACATTCAGTACTTC.

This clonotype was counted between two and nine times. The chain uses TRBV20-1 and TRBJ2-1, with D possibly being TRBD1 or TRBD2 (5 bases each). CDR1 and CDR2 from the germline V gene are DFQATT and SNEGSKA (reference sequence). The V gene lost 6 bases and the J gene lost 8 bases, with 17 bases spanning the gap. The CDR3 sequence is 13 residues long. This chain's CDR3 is CSAPRGLSYEQFF. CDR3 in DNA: TGCAGTGCCCCGAGGGGCCTATCCTATGAGCAGTTCTTC.

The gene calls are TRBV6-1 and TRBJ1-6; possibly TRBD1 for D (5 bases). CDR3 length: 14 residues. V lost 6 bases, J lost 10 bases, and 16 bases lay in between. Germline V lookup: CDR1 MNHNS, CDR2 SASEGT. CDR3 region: CASSPGTRESPLHF. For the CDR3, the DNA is TGTGCCAGCAGCCCCGGGACCCGAGAATCACCCCTCCACTTT.

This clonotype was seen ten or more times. This chain's CDR3 is CASSFGEGSEQYF. CDR3 coding DNA: TGTGCCAGCAGTTTTGGGGAGGGTTCCGAGCAGTACTTC. This rearrangement joins TRBV12-3 or TRBV12-4 to TRBJ2-7, with 7 positions matching TRBD2. V lost 3 bases and J lost 6; bases outside the gene matches: 5. The CDR3 loop spans 13 amino acids.